These 2 T cell receptor beta chains were sequenced from one sample in a study of cytomegalovirus exposure and HLA in healthy donors. The study ran its PCR with 60 Vbeta and 13 Jbeta primers. Produced via immunoSEQ multiplex PCR; TCRdb's table is partial and in-frame only. The sample includes approximately 150,000 clones, more than 60% of them seen just once. The sequenced sample consisted of PBMCs. Source of these receptors: a man between 35 and 55 years old in good health and CMV-seropositive.

This clone was counted between two and nine times. This chain links TRBV30 with TRBJ2-7, with TRBD1 as a possible D gene (5 bases). The CDR3 sequence is 11 residues long. Per the germline V gene, CDR1 is GTSNPN and CDR2 is SVGIG (reference sequence). V was cut by 8 bases and J by 0 bases, with 8 bases left in between. The CDR3 DNA sequence: TGTGCCGGGGCGTCCTCCTACGAGCAGTACTTC. It yields the protein CAGASSYEQYF.

With regard to this clone: Germline and junction disagree at one end, which may indicate a read error. This CDR3 is also generated by other DNA sequences in the sample. The V call is TRBV29-1, the J call TRBJ2-7, with TRBD1 matching 9 bases. CDR3 size: 15 residues. Germline V gives CDR1 SQVTM, CDR2 ANQGSEA. The DNA for the CDR3 is TGCAGCGTTGAAGTTGGGTGGGACAGGGCCTACGAGCAGTACTTT. It encodes CSVEVGWDRAYEQYF.